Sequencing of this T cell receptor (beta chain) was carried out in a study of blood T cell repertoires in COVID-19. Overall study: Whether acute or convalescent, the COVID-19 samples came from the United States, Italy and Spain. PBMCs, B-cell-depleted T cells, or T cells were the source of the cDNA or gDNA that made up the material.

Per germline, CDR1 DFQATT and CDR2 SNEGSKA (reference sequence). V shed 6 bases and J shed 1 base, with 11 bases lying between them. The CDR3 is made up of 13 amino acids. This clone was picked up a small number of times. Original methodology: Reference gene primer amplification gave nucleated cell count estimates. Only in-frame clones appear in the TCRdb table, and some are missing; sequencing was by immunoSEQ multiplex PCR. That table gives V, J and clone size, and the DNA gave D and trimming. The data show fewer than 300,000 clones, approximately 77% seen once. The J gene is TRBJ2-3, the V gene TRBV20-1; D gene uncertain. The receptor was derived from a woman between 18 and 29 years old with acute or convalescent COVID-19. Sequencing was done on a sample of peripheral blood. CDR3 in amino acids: CSASRPGTDTQYF. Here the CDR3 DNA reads TGCAGTGCGAGTCGTCCTGGCACAGATACGCAGTATTTT.